This T cell receptor beta chain is drawn from a study of T cells in Graves' hyperthyroidism and ophthalmopathy. The authors obtained PBMCs from about 9 ml of fresh peripheral blood. CDR1 is LNHNV, CDR2 YYDKDF, per germline (reference sequence). CDR3 size: 15 residues. V lost 5 bases and J lost 0, with 11 bases in between. There were TCR beta CDR3 regions amplified from RNA transcripts. HTBI primers were employed in a first-round RT-PCR of the TCR CDR3. TCRdb fed the multiplex PCR reads into MiXCR, producing one record per CDR3 protein. The top ten clones hold roughly 4.5% of a sample with hundreds of thousands of distinct CDR3 sequences, approximately 15% of them seen once.

Sequenced sample: blood. This chain connects TRBV15 to TRBJ1-5, with D maybe TRBD1 (5 bases). The clonotype was recovered from a woman aged 40 to 50 with Graves' ophthalmopathy. The CDR3 loop is CATSRRDYSNQPQHF. CDR3 nucleotide sequence: TGTGCCACCAGCCGCAGGGACTATAGCAATCAGCCCCAGCATTTT.